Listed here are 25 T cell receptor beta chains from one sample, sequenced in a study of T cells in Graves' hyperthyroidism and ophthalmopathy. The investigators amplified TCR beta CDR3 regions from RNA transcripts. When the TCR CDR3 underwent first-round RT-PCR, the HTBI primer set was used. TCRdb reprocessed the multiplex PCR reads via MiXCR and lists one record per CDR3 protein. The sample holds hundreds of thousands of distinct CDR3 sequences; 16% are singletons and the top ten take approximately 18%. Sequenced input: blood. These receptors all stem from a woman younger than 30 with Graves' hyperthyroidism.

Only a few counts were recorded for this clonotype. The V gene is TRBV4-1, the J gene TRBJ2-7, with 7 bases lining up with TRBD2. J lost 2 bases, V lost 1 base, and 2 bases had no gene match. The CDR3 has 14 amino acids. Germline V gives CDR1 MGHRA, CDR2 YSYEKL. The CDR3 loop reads CASSQGEGPYEQYF. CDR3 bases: TGCGCCAGCAGCCAAGGGGAGGGCCCCTACGAGCAGTACTTC.

The CDR3: CSAEQETEAFF. CDR3 bases: TGCAGCGCGGAACAGGAGACTGAAGCTTTCTTT. The V call is TRBV29-1, the J call TRBJ1-1; D may be TRBD1 (5 bases). This CDR3 is 11 amino acids long. V was shortened by 7 bases and J by 5 bases, with 11 bases between the two germline ends. The germline V gene has CDR1 SQVTM and CDR2 ANQGSEA. The full variable domain, completed using reference TRBV29-1 and TRBJ1-1, is SAVISQKPSRDICQRGTSLTIQCQVDSQVTMMFWYRQQPGQSLTLIATANQGSEATYESGFVIDKFPISRPNLTFSTLTVSNMSPEDSSIYLCSAEQETEAFFGQGTRLTVV.

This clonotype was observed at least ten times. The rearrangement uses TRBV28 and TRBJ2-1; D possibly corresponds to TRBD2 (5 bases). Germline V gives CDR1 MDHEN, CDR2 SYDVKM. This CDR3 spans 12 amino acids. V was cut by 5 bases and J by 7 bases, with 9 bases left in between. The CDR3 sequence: CASSARRNEQFF. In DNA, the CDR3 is TGTGCCAGCAGTGCTAGGAGGAATGAGCAGTTCTTC.

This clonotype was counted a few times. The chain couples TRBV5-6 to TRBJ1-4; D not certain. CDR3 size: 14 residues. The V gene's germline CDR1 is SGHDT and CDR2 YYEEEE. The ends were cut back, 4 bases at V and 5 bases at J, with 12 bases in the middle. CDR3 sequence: CASSTEGRNEKLFF. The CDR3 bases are TGTGCCAGCAGCACGGAAGGCAGAAATGAAAAACTGTTTTTT.

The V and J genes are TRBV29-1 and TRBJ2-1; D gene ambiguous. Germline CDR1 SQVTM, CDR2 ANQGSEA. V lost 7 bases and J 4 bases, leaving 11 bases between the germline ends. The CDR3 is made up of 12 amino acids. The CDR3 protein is CSASTVYNEQFF. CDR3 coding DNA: TGCAGCGCGAGTACAGTTTACAATGAGCAGTTCTTC.

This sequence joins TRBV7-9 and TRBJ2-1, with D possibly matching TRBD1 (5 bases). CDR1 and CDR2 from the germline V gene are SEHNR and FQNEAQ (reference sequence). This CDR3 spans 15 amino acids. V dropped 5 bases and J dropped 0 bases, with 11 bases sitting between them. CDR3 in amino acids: CASSPQASSYNEQFF. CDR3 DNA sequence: TGTGCCAGCAGCCCACAGGCGAGCTCCTACAATGAGCAGTTCTTC.

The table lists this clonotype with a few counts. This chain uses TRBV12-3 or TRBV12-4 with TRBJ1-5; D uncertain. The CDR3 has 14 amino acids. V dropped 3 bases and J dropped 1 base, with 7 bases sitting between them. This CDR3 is CASSFVESNQPQHF. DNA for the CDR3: TGTGCCAGCAGTTTTGTGGAAAGCAATCAGCCCCAGCATTTT.

This CDR3 reads CATHRPQGAGELFF. The CDR3 DNA is TGTGCCACACACAGGCCCCAGGGAGCCGGGGAGCTGTTTTTT. The V and J genes are TRBV10-3 and TRBJ2-2, with D tentatively TRBD1 or TRBD2 (5 bases each). The CDR3 spans 14 residues. Trimming cost V 10 bases and J 6 bases, with 18 bases left between them. Germline loops: CDR1 ENHRY, CDR2 SYGVKD.

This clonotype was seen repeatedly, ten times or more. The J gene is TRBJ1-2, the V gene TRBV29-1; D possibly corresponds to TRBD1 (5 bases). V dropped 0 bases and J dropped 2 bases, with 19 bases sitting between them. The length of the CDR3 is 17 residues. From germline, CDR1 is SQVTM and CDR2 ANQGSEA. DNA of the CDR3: TGCAGCGTTGAAGATCCCCTAACGTGGGGGGAGAACTATGGCTACACCTTC. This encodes CSVEDPLTWGENYGYTF.

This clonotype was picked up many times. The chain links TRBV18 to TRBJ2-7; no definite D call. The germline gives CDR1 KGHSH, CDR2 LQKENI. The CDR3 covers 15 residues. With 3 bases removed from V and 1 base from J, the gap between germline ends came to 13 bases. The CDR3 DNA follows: TGTGCCAGCTCACCCATATCGACGCCGTCCTACGAGCAGTACTTC. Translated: CASSPISTPSYEQYF.

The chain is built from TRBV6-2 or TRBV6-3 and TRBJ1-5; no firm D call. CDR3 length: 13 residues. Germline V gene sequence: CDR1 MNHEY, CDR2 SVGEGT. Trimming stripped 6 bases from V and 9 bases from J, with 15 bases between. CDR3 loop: CASSPSRIGPQHF. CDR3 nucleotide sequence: TGTGCCAGCAGCCCGTCCCGAATTGGGCCCCAGCATTTT.

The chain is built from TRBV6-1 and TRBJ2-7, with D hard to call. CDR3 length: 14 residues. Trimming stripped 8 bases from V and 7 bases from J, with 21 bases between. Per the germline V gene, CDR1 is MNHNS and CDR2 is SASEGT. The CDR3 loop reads CASGPYDPAEEQYF. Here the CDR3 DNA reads TGTGCCAGCGGACCCTATGATCCCGCGGAGGAGCAGTACTTC.

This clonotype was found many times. Here the CDR3 reads CASSPIAGEPTANTGELFF. CDR3 bases: TGTGCCAGCAGTCCCATAGCGGGAGAACCTACCGCGAACACCGGGGAGCTGTTTTTT. This chain joins TRBV12-3 or TRBV12-4 and TRBJ2-2, with 9 bases matching TRBD2. This CDR3 is 19 amino acids long. The junction had 13 bases not matched to a gene; V was cut back by 5 bases and J by 0 bases.

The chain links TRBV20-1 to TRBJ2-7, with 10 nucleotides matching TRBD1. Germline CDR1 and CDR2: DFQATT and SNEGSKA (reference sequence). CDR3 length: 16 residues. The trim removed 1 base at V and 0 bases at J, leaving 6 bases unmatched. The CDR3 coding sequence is TGCAGTGCTAGAGGGGGGACAGGGGATGACTCCTACGAGCAGTACTTC. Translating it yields CSARGGTGDDSYEQYF.

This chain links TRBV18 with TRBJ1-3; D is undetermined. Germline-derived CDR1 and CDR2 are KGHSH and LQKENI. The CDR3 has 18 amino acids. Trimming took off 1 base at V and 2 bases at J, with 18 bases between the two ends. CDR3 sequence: CASSPLVSASNTGNTIYF. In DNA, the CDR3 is TGTGCCAGCTCACCACTAGTTTCCGCGAGCAATACTGGAAACACCATATATTTT.

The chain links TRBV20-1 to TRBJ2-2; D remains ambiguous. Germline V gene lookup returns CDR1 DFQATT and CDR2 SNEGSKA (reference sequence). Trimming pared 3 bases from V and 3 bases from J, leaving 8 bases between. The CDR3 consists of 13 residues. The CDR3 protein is CSARGRHTGELFF. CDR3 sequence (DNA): TGCAGTGCTAGGGGAAGGCACACCGGGGAGCTGTTTTTT.

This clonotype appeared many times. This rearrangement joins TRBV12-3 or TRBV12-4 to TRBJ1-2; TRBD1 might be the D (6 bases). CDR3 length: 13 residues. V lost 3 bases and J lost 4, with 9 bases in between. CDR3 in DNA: TGTGCCAGCAGTTTCCGCAGGGGCTATGGCTACACCTTC. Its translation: CASSFRRGYGYTF.

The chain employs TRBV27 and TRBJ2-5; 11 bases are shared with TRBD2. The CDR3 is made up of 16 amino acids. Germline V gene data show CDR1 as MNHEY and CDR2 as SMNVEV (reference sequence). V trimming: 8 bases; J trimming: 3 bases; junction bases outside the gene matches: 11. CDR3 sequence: CASPTPGTSGEETQYF. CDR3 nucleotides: TGTGCCAGCCCGACTCCCGGGACTAGCGGAGAAGAGACCCAGTACTTC.

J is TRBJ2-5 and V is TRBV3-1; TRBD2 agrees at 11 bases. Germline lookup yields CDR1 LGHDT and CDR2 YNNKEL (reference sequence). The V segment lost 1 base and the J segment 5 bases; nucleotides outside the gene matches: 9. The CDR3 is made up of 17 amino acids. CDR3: CASSQASGGPGKETQYF. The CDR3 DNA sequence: TGTGCCAGCAGCCAAGCTAGCGGGGGGCCCGGGAAGGAGACCCAGTACTTC.

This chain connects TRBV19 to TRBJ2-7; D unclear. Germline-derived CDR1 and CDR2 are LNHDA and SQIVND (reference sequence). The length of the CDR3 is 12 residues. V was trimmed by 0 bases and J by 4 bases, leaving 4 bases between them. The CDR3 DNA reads TGTGCCAGTAGTATAGATCGGTACGAGCAGTACTTC. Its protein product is CASSIDRYEQYF.

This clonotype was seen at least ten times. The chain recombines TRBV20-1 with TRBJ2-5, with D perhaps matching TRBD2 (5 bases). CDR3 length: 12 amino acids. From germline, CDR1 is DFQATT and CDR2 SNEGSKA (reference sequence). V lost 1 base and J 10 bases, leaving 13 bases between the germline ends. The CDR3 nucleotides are TGCAGTGCTAGAGGACTAAAAATGGACCAGTACTTC. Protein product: CSARGLKMDQYF.

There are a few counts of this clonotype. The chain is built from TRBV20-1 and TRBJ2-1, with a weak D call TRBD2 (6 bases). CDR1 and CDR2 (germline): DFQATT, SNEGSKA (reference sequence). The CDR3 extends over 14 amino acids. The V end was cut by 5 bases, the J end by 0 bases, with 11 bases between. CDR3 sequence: CSAEGRDSYNEQFF. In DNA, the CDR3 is TGCAGTGCTGAGGGGCGGGACTCCTACAATGAGCAGTTCTTC.

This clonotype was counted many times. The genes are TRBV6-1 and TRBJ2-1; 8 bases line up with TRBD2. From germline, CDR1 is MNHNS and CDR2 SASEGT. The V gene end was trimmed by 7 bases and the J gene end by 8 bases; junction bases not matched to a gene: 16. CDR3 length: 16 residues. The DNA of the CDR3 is TGTGCCAGCACAAACAGTCTGGGGACTAGTAACGATGAGCAGTTCTTC. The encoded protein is CASTNSLGTSNDEQFF.

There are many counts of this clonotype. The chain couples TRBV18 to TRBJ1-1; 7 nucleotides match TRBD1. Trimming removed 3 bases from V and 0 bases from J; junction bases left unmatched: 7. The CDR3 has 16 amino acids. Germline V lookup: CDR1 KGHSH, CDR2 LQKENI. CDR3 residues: CASSPDSTGMNTEAFF. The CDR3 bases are TGTGCCAGCTCACCTGATTCGACAGGGATGAACACTGAAGCTTTCTTT.

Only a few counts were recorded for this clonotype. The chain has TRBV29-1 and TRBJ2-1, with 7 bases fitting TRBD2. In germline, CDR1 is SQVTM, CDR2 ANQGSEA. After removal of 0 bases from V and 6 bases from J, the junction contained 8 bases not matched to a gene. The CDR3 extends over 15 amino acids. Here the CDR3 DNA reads TGCAGCGTTGAAGACTTAGCGGGCGGGGTCAATGAGCAGTTCTTC. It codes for CSVEDLAGGVNEQFF.